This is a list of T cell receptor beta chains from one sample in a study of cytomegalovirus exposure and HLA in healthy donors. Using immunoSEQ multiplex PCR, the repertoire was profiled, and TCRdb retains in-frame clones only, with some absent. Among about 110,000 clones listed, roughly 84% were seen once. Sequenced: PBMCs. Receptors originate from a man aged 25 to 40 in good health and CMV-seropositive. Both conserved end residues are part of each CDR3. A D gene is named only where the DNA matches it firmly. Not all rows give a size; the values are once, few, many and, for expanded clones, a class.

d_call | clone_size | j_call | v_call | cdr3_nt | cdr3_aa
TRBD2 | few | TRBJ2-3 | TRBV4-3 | TGCGCCAGCAGCCCCCGACTAGCGGGGATGAACACAGATACGCAGTATTTT | CASSPRLAGMNTDTQYF
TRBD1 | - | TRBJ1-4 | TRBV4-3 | TGCGCCAGCAGCCGGGGAGACAGGGGGAATGAAAAACTGTTTTTT | CASSRGDRGNEKLFF
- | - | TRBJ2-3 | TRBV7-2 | TGTGCCAGCAGCTTAGACCGGGGTGGCGAGCAGTATTTT | CASSLDRGGEQYF
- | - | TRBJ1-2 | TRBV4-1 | TGCGCCAGCACCGCGGGGGGGTCGGACTATGGCTACACCTTC | CASTAGGSDYGYTF
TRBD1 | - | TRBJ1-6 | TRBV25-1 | TGTGCCAGCACTGTGGGACAGGGAGGATCACCCCTCCACTTT | CASTVGQGGSPLHF
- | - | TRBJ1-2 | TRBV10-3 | TGTGCCATCAGTGAGTCGACCAGGGCCTATGGCTACACCTTC | CAISESTRAYGYTF
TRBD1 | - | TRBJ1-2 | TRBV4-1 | TGCGCCAGCAGCCAAGATGAGAAGACAGGGGGTTTCACTAACTATGGCTACACCTTC | CASSQDEKTGGFTNYGYTF
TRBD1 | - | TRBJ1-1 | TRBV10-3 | TGTGCCATCACCGGGACAGGGAGGGGAGAAACTGAAGCTTTCTTT | CAITGTGRGETEAFF
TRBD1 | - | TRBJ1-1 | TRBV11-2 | TGTGCCAGCAGCACAGGGGGGAACACTGAAGCTTTCTTT | CASSTGGNTEAFF
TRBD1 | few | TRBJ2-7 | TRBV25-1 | TGTGCTACAGGGGTGAAATACGAGCAGTACTTC | CATGVKYEQYF
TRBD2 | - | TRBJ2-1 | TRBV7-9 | TGTGCCAGCAGCCGTTCTCTAGCGGGGGTAGAGTTCTTC | CASSRSLAGVEFF
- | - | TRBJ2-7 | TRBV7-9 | TGTGCCAGCCAAACAGGGTCAAACTCCTACGAGCAGTACTTC | CASQTGSNSYEQYF
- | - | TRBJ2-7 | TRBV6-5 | TGTGCCAGCAGAAAGAAGGAGAGGGCCTACGAGCAGTACTTC | CASRKKERAYEQYF
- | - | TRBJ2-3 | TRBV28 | TGTGCCAGCAAGGGGGTTTGGGACACAGATACGCAGTATTTT | CASKGVWDTDTQYF
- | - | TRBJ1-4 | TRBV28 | TGTGCCAGCAGTTCTCCGACTGGGGCCACTAATGAAAAACTGTTTTTT | CASSSPTGATNEKLFF
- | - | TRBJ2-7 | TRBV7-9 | TGTGCCAGCAGCTTAGCGGAGGTGGGCCGGCGGTGGCCCTACGAGCAGTACTTC | CASSLAEVGRRWPYEQYF
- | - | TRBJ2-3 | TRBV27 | TGTGCCAGCAGCTTTTCCGGGACACGCCAACTAACCACAGATACGCAGTATTTT | CASSFSGTRQLTTDTQYF
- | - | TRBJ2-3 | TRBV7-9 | TGTGCCAGCAGCTTACTCAGCGCAGACACAGATACGCAGTATTTT | CASSLLSADTDTQYF
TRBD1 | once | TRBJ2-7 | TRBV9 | TGTGCCAGCAGCGATGGGACAGCCCCACGGTACGAGCAGTACTTC | CASSDGTAPRYEQYF